This T cell receptor beta chain was obtained from a study of blood T cell repertoires in COVID-19 (dated by TCRdb to the early 2020s). For the study in its entirety: Samples from collaborators originated in the United States, Italy and Spain and spanned both the acute and convalescent phases of COVID-19. The prospective study material was composed of cDNA or gDNA derived from T cells, B-cell-depleted T cells, or PBMCs. The dataset comprised deeply sampled blood TCRbeta repertoires from subjects exposed to, actively infected with, or recovered from COVID-19. A freely available public database, intended as a resource for researchers studying the immune response to SARS-CoV-2, is where the repertoires were released. The samples were drawn from two sources: the first 160 participants of the ongoing ImmuneRACE study, and 1,000 to 1,500 subjects contributed by 6 global collaborators. A de-identified subject ID, COVID-19 status, age in years and sex were almost always included in the sample metadata. Where available, HLA class I and class II types were obtained from metadata supplied by the sample provider rather than from assay-based typing.

Looking up the germline V gene yields CDR1 MNHEY and CDR2 SVGAGI. The V end loses 2 bases and the J end loses 5 bases, and a stretch of 7 bases separates them. From the cysteine through the phenylalanine, the CDR3 covers 13 amino acids. The sequence is cut down to CDR3 DNA, 39 bases in frame from base 1. Regarding this clone: The specificity of this receptor is unknown. No much larger clone is present one base from it, and per-base qualities are unavailable.

TCRbeta CDR3 regions were amplified from genomic DNA using the immunoSEQ Assay, a bias-controlled multiplex PCR. Processing in the source paper ran as follows. The number of nucleated cells in each sample was estimated by amplification of reference gene primers within the assay. To quantify the absolute abundance of each unique TCRbeta CDR3 rearrangement, sequence reads were collapsed and filtered. For each sample, productive Simpson clonality was calculated as the square root of Simpson's diversity index over productive rearrangements. TCRdb provides this immuneACCESS table in a form limited to in-frame rearrangements. Some clones are lacking; in checked studies, under half of them reflect an unresolved V gene, and why the rest are absent is not known. The DNA gave D and trimming, while V, J and clone size come from that table. Across this sample there are about 390,000 clones, with around 87% seen only once. Roughly a tenth of the sample is held by the ten biggest clonotypes.

In the prospective study, participants were roughly 18 to 95 years old, resided in about two dozen geographic areas of the United States, and were enrolled through a virtual design. Cohort assignment in the prospective study relied on participant-reported clinical history from a screening survey and a study questionnaire. For ImmuneRACE Cohort 3, a participant was defined as recovered based on two consecutive negative NP/OP PCR tests, clearance by a healthcare professional, or resolution of symptoms. In the prospective study, mobile phlebotomists collected whole blood, serum and a nasopharyngeal or oropharyngeal swab from each participant. Additional blood draws and questionnaires over an approximately 2-month period could optionally be provided by prospective study participants. Before DNA extraction, prospective study blood samples were shipped either frozen or at room temperature. What the authors observed across the whole study: The amount of clinical and demographic metadata varied by source and participant and was provided uncurated.

This receptor was taken from a woman aged 50 to 65 who had recovered from COVID-19. The sequenced sample was PBMCs or T cells enriched from blood (not recorded which). The sequence links TRBV6-5 to TRBJ2-1; the D gene remains uncertain. The nucleotides read TGTGCCAGCAGTTACAGTCAGAACAATGAGCAGTTCTTC. Translated, it reads CASSYSQNNEQFF.